This T cell receptor beta chain is drawn from a study of PD-1 blockade in classical Hodgkin lymphoma. General study points: Newly diagnosed and completely responding patients shared comparable baseline diversity. It was CD4+ TCR diversity, not CD8+, that rose significantly by C4D1. The origin of the repertoire differences remains undefined, with disease activity or prior therapy as possible causes.

A remark on this clone: Its specificity is unknown.

This sample's time point: cycle 4 day 1 (C4D1), after five to seven weeks of nivolumab. Relapses following autologous stem cell transplantation were seen in all patients, with brentuximab vedotin exposure varying. The patients, who had relapsed/refractory classical Hodgkin lymphoma, achieved best responses of complete response, partial response or progressive disease. Generated by immunoSEQ multiplex PCR, the TCRdb table keeps only in-frame clones and is missing some. This table holds 19,000 or so clones, 76% found once. The sample here was peripheral blood mononuclear cells (PBMCs), taken before the fourth cycle of nivolumab. The clonotype comes from a human donor with classical Hodgkin lymphoma.

The CDR3 DNA reads as TGTGCCAGCAGTTGGACAGGGGGCAATCAGCCCCAGCATTTT. Translating gives CASSWTGGNQPQHF. The chain has TRBV27 and TRBJ1-5; TRBD1 matches at 9 bases. The CDR3 is 14 amino acids. V shed 4 bases and J 2 bases; nucleotides not matched to a gene: 0. Germline-derived CDR1 and CDR2 are MNHEY and SMNVEV (reference sequence).